The 13 T cell receptor beta chains below were found in one sample sequenced in a study of blood T cell repertoires in COVID-19. Clones were sequenced by immunoSEQ multiplex PCR, and TCRdb holds only the in-frame ones, with some missing. This table has 250,000 to 300,000 clones, roughly nine tenths appearing once. Sequencing was carried out using peripheral blood. Receptors were obtained from a woman in her twenties or thirties with COVID-19, enrolled during active disease.

This clone was picked up one time. The chain couples TRBV5-5 to TRBJ2-7; possible D gene TRBD2, 6 bases. Germline-derived CDR1 and CDR2 are SGHKS and YYEKEE (reference sequence). V dropped 4 bases and J dropped 12 bases, with 17 bases sitting between them. The CDR3 length is 12 residues. For the CDR3, the DNA is TGTGCCAGCAGCCATCGGAGCGGGTGGGCGTACTTC. Its protein product is CASSHRSGWAYF.

The chain recombines TRBV28 with TRBJ1-1, with D tentatively TRBD1 (6 bases). The CDR3 contains 16 residues. The V end lost 5 bases, the J end lost 0 bases, and 16 bases lay between the germline ends. Germline V gene data show CDR1 as MDHEN and CDR2 as SYDVKM. In nucleotides, the CDR3 is TGTGCCAGCAGTGGGACAAGGGAGTATTTGAACACTGAAGCTTTCTTT. Encoded protein: CASSGTREYLNTEAFF.

The V call is TRBV6-1, the J call TRBJ1-5; D may be TRBD1 (6 bases). The ends were cut back, 3 bases at V and 1 base at J, with 7 bases in the middle. Germline-derived CDR1 and CDR2 are MNHNS and SASEGT. The CDR3 loop spans 14 amino acids. This chain's CDR3 is CASSDRGSNQPQHF. The CDR3 DNA follows: TGTGCCAGCAGTGACAGGGGAAGCAATCAGCCCCAGCATTTT.

This chain joins TRBV19 and TRBJ2-4; 8 bases align to TRBD1. CDR1 is LNHDA and CDR2 is SQIVND in the germline V gene (reference sequence). Losses at the gene ends were 5 bases for V and 4 bases for J; bases not matched to a gene: 10. The CDR3 has 16 residues. CDR3 coding DNA: TGTGCCAGTAGTCAACACCCCAGGGGGCTTAAAAACATTCAGTACTTC. Its translation: CASSQHPRGLKNIQYF.

This clone came up a few times. The chain couples TRBV5-6 to TRBJ2-7, with D tentatively TRBD2 (6 bases). The CDR3 is 15 amino acids. V was pared by 0 bases and J by 2 bases, with 12 bases between. Germline lookup yields CDR1 SGHDT and CDR2 YYEEEE. The CDR3 DNA follows: TGTGCCAGCAGCTTGGGCTGGGGACTCCCCTACGAGCAGTACTTC. Amino acids: CASSLGWGLPYEQYF.

The chain has TRBV6-5 and TRBJ1-5; 7 bases match TRBD1. There are 14 residues in the CDR3. Germline V gives CDR1 MNHEY, CDR2 SVGAGI. The trim removed 6 bases at V and 2 bases at J, leaving 4 bases unmatched. The CDR3 region has the DNA TGTGCCAGCAGGACAGGGTGGGGCAATCAGCCCCAGCATTTT. As protein: CASRTGWGNQPQHF.

V usage is TRBV7-2 and J usage is TRBJ2-2; 7 nucleotides match TRBD1. Germline V lookup: CDR1 SGHTA, CDR2 FQGNSA. V dropped 5 bases and J dropped 5; count of bases not matched to a gene: 11. The CDR3 totals 16 residues. The CDR3 DNA reads TGTGCCAGCAGCGGGGGCCAGGGGGTTCGAACCGGGGAGCTGTTTTTT. Protein sequence: CASSGGQGVRTGELFF.

The rearrangement uses TRBV10-3 and TRBJ2-3; D might be TRBD1 (5 bases). There are 12 residues in the CDR3. The V gene's germline CDR1 is ENHRY and CDR2 SYGVKD. V was trimmed by 10 bases and J by 2 bases, leaving 10 bases between them. The CDR3 DNA sequence: TGTGCCACCTTAGGACACACAGATACGCAGTATTTT. Its protein product is CATLGHTDTQYF.

V and J are TRBV29-1 and TRBJ1-2; 9 bases align to TRBD1. This CDR3 contains 14 residues. V shed 5 bases and J 2 bases; nucleotides not matched to a gene: 6. Germline V lookup: CDR1 SQVTM, CDR2 ANQGSEA. The DNA for the CDR3 is TGCAGCGTTAGGGACAGGGAGAGAAACTATGGCTACACCTTC. This encodes CSVRDRERNYGYTF.

The rearrangement joins TRBV27 to TRBJ2-6; perhaps TRBD1 as D (6 bases). This CDR3 contains 17 residues. Germline CDR1 MNHEY, CDR2 SMNVEV (reference sequence). The V end was cut by 2 bases, the J end by 0 bases, with 11 bases between. In nucleotides, the CDR3 is TGTGCCAGCAGTTTAAGGGGGTTGATCTCTGGGGCCAACGTCCTGACTTTC. It encodes CASSLRGLISGANVLTF.

The gene calls are TRBV19 and TRBJ2-7; 8 nucleotides align to TRBD1. J lost 2 bases, V lost 3 bases, and 12 bases had no gene match. This CDR3 spans 17 amino acids. Germline assignment: CDR1 LNHDA and CDR2 SQIVND (reference sequence). CDR3 residues: CASSISPGQGNTYEQYF. The DNA for the CDR3 is TGTGCCAGTAGTATTAGCCCCGGACAGGGTAACACCTACGAGCAGTACTTC.

The rearrangement joins TRBV27 to TRBJ2-5, with D possibly matching TRBD2 (7 bases). CDR3 size: 17 residues. Germline lookup yields CDR1 MNHEY and CDR2 SMNVEV (reference sequence). V was shortened by 1 base and J by 0 bases, with 15 bases between the two germline ends. CDR3 bases: TGTGCCAGCAGTTTATGGGGAGGGGGGGTCGACCAAGAGACCCAGTACTTC. Translating it yields CASSLWGGGVDQETQYF.

The chain employs TRBV10-2 and TRBJ1-5, with 8 nucleotides matching TRBD1. Germline V gene sequence: CDR1 WSHSY, CDR2 SAAADI. The V gene end was trimmed by 0 bases and the J gene end by 7 bases; junction bases not matched to a gene: 8. This CDR3 is 16 amino acids long. The CDR3: CASSESRQGANQPQHF. The CDR3 bases are TGCGCCAGCAGTGAGTCGAGGCAGGGGGCAAACCAGCCCCAGCATTTT.